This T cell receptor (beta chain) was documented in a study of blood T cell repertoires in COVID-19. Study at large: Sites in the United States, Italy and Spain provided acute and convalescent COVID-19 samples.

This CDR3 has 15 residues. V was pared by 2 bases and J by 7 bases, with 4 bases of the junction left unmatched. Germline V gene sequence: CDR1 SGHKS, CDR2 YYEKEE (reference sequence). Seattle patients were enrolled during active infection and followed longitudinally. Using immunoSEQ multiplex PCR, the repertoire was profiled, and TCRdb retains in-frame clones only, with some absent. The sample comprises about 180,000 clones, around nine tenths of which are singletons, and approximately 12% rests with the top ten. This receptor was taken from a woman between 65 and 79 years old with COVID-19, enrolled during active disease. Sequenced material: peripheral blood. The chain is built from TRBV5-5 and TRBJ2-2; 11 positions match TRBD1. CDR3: CASSLRTGGLGELFF. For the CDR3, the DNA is TGTGCCAGCAGCTTACGGACAGGGGGCCTCGGGGAGCTGTTTTTT.